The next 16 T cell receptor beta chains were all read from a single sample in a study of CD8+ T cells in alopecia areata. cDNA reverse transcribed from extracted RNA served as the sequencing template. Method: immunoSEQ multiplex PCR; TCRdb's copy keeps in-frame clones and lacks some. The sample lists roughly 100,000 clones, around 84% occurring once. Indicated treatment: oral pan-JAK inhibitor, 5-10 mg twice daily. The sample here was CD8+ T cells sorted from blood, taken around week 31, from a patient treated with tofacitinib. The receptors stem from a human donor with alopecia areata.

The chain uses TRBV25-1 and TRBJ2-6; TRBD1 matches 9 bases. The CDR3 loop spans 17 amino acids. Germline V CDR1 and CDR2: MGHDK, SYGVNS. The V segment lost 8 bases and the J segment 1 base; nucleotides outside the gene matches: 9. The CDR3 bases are TGTGCCAGCCTACCCGGGACAGGGTTGTCTGGGGCCAACGTCCTGACTTTC. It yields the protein CASLPGTGLSGANVLTF. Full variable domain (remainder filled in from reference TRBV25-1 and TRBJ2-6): EADIYQTPRYLVIGTGKKITLECSQTMGHDKMYWYQQDPGMELHLIHYSYGVNSTEKGDLSSESTVSRIRTEHFPLTLESARPSHTSQYLCASLPGTGLSGANVLTFGAGSRLTVL.

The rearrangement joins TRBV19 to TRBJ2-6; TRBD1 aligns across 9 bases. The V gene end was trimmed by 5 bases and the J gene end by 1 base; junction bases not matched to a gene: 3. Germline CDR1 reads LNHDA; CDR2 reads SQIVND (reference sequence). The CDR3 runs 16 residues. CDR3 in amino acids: CASSSGQGSGANVLTF. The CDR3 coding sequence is TGTGCCAGTAGTTCAGGACAGGGGTCTGGGGCCAACGTCCTGACTTTC.

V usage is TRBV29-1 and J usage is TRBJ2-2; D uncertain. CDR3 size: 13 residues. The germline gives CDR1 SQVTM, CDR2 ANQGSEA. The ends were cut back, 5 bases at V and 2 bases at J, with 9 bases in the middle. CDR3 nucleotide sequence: TGCAGCGTTATTACTATTAACACCGGGGAGCTGTTTTTT. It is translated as CSVITINTGELFF.

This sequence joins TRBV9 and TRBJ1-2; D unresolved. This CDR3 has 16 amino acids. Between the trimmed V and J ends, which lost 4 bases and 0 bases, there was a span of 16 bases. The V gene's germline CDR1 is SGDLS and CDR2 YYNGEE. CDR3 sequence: CASSSPSGRSNYGYTF. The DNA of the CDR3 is TGTGCCAGCAGCTCACCCTCTGGCCGCTCTAACTATGGCTACACCTTC.

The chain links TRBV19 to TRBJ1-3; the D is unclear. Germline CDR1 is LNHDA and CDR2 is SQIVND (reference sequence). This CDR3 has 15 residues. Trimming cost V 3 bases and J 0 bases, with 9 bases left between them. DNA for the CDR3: TGTGCCAGTAGTATGGCTGGCAGCTCTGGAAACACCATATATTTT. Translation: CASSMAGSSGNTIYF. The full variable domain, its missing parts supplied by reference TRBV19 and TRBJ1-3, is DGGITQSPKYLFRKEGQNVTLSCEQNLNHDAMYWYRQDPGQGLRLIYYSQIVNDFQKGDIAEGYSVSREKKESFPLTVTSAQKNPTAFYLCASSMAGSSGNTIYFGEGSWLTVV.

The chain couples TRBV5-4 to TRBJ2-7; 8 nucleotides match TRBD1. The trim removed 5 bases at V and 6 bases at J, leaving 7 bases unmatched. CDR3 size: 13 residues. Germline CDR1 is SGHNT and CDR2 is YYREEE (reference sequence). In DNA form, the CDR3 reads TGTGCCAGCAGTTATTTGACAGGGGCCGAGCAGTACTTC. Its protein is CASSYLTGAEQYF.

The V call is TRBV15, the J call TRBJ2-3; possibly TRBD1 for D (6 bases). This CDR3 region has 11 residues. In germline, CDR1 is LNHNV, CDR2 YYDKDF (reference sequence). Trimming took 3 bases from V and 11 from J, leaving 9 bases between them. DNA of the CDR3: TGTGCCACCAGCAGGGACAGTGAGCAGTATTTT. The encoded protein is CATSRDSEQYF.

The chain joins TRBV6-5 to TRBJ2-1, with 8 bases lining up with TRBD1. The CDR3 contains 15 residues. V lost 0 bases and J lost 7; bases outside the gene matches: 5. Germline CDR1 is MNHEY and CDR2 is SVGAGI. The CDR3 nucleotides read TGTGCCAGCAGTTACTCCACGACAGGGGTAAATGAGCAGTTCTTC. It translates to CASSYSTTGVNEQFF.

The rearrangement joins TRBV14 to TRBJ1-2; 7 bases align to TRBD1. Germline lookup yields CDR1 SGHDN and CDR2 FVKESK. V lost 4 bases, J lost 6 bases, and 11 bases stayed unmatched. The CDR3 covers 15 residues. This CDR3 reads CASSPMTGRMDGYTF. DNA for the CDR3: TGTGCCAGCAGCCCAATGACAGGGAGGATGGATGGCTACACCTTC.

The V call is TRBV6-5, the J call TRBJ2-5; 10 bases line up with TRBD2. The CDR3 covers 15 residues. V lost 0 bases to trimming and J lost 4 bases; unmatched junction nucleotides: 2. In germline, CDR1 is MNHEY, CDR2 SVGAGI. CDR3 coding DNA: TGTGCCAGCAGTTACTCGGGACTAGCGAGAGAGACCCAGTACTTC. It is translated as CASSYSGLARETQYF.

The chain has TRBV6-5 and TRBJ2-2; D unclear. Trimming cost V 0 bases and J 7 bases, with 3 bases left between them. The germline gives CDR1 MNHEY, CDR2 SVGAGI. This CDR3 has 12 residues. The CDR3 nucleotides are TGTGCCAGCAGTTACTCGGACGGGGAGCTGTTTTTT. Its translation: CASSYSDGELFF.

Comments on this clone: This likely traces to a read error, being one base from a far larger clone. The CDR3 protein is CASSSLTGGYDTQYF. DNA for the CDR3: TGTGCCAGCAGTTCCCTGACAGGGGGCTATGATACCCAGTACTTC. The chain joins TRBV27 to TRBJ2-5; TRBD1 matches 10 bases. The CDR3 totals 15 residues. The germline V gene has CDR1 MNHEY and CDR2 SMNVEV (reference sequence). The ends lost 4 bases at V and 8 bases at J; junction bases unmatched: 10.

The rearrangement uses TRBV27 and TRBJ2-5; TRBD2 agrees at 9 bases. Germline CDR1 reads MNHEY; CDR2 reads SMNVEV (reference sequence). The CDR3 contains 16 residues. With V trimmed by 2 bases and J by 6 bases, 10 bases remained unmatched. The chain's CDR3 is CASSLMFSGSRKTQYF. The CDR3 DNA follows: TGTGCCAGCAGTTTAATGTTTAGCGGGAGTCGAAAGACCCAGTACTTC.

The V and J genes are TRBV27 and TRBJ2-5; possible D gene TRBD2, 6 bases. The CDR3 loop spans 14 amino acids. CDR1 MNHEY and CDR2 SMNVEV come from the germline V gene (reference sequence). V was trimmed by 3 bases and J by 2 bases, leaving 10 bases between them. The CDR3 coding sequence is TGTGCCAGCAGTTTTTTGGGGGGACAAGAGACCCAGTACTTC. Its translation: CASSFLGGQETQYF.

In DNA form, the CDR3 reads TGCAGCGTCGAGGAGATAGCGGGAGCCGTAGATACGCAGTATTTT. This gives the protein CSVEEIAGAVDTQYF. The gene calls are TRBV29-1 and TRBJ2-3, with 9 bases that match TRBD2. The germline CDR1 and CDR2 sequences are SQVTM and ANQGSEA. Unmatched junction bases numbered 12, after V lost 6 bases and J lost 5 bases. There are 15 residues in the CDR3.

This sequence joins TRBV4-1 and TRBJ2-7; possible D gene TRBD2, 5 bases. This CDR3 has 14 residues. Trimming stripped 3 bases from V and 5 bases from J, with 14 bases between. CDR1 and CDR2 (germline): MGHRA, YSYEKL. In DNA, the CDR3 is TGCGCCAGCAGCCATTGGTGGGAGTGGCACGAGCAGTACTTC. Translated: CASSHWWEWHEQYF.